This TCR beta chain was identified in a study of blood T cell repertoires in COVID-19. Study background: Acute and convalescent COVID-19 samples came from the United States, Italy and Spain.

Original processing notes: Using reference gene primer amplification, nucleated cell counts were estimated. Some clones are missing from TCRdb's copy, which holds only in-frame ones; the method was immunoSEQ multiplex PCR. V and J calls and clone size are those listed in that table; D and trimming were worked out from the DNA. The data contain approximately 220,000 clones, about 80% of them singletons. Trimming cost V 6 bases and J 7 bases, with 16 bases left between them. The length of the CDR3 is 15 residues. Germline lookup yields CDR1 MRHNA and CDR2 SNTAGT. This receptor was taken from a woman in her forties or fifties who had been exposed to COVID-19. J is TRBJ1-6 and V is TRBV6-4, with unresolved D. The source material was PBMCs or T cells enriched from blood (not recorded which). The CDR3 is CASSRLGLGNSPLHF. In DNA form, the CDR3 reads TGTGCCAGCAGCCGCTTAGGACTTGGGAATTCACCCCTCCACTTT.